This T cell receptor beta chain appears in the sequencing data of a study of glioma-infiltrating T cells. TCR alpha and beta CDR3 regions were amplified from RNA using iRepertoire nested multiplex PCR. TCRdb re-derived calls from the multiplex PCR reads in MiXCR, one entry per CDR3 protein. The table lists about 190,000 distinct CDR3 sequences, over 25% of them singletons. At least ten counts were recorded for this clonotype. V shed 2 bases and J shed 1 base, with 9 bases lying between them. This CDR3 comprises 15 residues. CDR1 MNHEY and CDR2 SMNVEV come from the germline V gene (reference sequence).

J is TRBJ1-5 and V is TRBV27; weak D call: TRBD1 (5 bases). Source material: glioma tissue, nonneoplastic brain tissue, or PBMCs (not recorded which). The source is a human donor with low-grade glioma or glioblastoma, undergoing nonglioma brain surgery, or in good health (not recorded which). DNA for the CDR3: TGTGCCAGCAGTTTACTTTGGGACAGCAATCAGCCCCAGCATTTT. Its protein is CASSLLWDSNQPQHF.